These T cell receptor beta chains were read from a single sample in a study of blood T cell repertoires in COVID-19. Assay: immunoSEQ multiplex PCR; the TCRdb copy retains only in-frame clones and omits some. The sample has around 45,000 clones, 86% seen once. Sequencing was done on a sample of peripheral blood. These receptors were taken from a man aged 60 to 69 with active or convalescent COVID-19. CDR3s leave out the opening cysteine and the closing phenylalanine or tryptophan. Clone size is not always given. Where it is, it says once, few, many or a class for expanded clones.

v_gene: TRBV6-1; abundance: -; j_gene: TRBJ2-3; CDR3aa: ASSEGSRLGTQY
v_gene: TRBV9; abundance: few; j_gene: TRBJ2-3; CDR3aa: ASSVGLAGGTDTQY
v_gene: TRBV3-1/TRBV3-2; abundance: few; j_gene: TRBJ2-3; CDR3aa: ASSPWGKRGRTDTQY
v_gene: TRBV20-1; abundance: -; j_gene: TRBJ2-5; CDR3aa: SARGGVTQY
v_gene: TRBV3-1/TRBV3-2; abundance: few; j_gene: TRBJ1-2; CDR3aa: ASSQDGVRGYT
v_gene: TRBV6-5; abundance: -; j_gene: TRBJ2-4; CDR3aa: ASKKWGGAKNIQY
v_gene: TRBV7-2; abundance: -; j_gene: TRBJ2-1; CDR3aa: ASSPFRLAGGPDEQF
v_gene: TRBV5-3; abundance: few; j_gene: TRBJ1-1; CDR3aa: ARSSPSRGRTEAF
v_gene: TRBV7-2; abundance: -; j_gene: TRBJ1-4; CDR3aa: ASSLGGGNEKLF
v_gene: TRBV28; abundance: few; j_gene: TRBJ1-5; CDR3aa: ASIRRSRGSNQPQH
v_gene: TRBV5-8; abundance: -; j_gene: TRBJ1-5; CDR3aa: ASSRGQVLNQPQH
v_gene: TRBV5-1; abundance: -; j_gene: TRBJ2-2; CDR3aa: ASSLSLAGAGELF
v_gene: TRBV5-1; abundance: once; j_gene: TRBJ2-3; CDR3aa: ASSPAGVDTQY
v_gene: TRBV29-1; abundance: -; j_gene: TRBJ2-7; CDR3aa: SVVTRLRDSGYYEQY
v_gene: TRBV5-1; abundance: -; j_gene: TRBJ2-7; CDR3aa: ASSLESGDTSYEQY
v_gene: TRBV12-3/TRBV12-4; abundance: -; j_gene: TRBJ2-7; CDR3aa: ASLDSYEQY
v_gene: TRBV4-1; abundance: -; j_gene: TRBJ2-5; CDR3aa: ASSQIPGLAKETQY
v_gene: TRBV30; abundance: -; j_gene: TRBJ1-5; CDR3aa: AWGTEHNQPQH
v_gene: TRBV25-1; abundance: -; j_gene: TRBJ1-2; CDR3aa: ASRRTGGTNGYT
v_gene: TRBV5-8; abundance: once; j_gene: TRBJ2-3; CDR3aa: ASSPTTDTQY
v_gene: TRBV18; abundance: -; j_gene: TRBJ2-6; CDR3aa: ASSLTADSSSGANVLT
v_gene: TRBV7-2; abundance: -; j_gene: TRBJ1-6; CDR3aa: ASSLSGSNSYNSPLH